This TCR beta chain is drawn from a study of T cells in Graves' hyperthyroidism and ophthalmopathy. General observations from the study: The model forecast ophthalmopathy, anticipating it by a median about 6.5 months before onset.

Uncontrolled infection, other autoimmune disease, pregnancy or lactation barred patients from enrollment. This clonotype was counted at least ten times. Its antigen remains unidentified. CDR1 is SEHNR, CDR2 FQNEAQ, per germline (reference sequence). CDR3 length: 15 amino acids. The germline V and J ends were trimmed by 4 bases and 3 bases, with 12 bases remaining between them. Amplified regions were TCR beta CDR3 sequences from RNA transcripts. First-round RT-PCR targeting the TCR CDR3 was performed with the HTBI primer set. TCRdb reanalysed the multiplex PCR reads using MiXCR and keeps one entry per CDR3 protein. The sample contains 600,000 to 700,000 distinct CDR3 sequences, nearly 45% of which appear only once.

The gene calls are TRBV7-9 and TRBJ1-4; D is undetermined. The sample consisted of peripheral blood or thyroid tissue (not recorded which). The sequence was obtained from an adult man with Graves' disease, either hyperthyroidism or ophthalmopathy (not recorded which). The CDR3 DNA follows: TGTGCCAGCAGCTCACACGGCGGAGCTAATGAAAAACTGTTTTTT. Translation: CASSSHGGANEKLFF.